The 10 T cell receptor beta chains in this list originate from one sample, sequenced in a study of blood T cells in healthy people across ages. Next came a second PCR, run for roughly 6 to 11 cycles, which used a sample-barcoded 5' primer along with a J-beta primer mix. TCRdb re-called the 5' RACE reads with MiXCR, one entry per CDR3 protein. The table has some 670,000 distinct CDR3 sequences, roughly half seen once. The sequenced material came from blood. The receptors stem from a woman of 80 years or more in good health.

The V call is TRBV9, the J call TRBJ1-5; 8 nucleotides align to TRBD1. J lost 3 bases, V lost 2 bases, and 4 bases had no gene match. Germline CDR1 reads SGDLS; CDR2 reads YYNGEE. This CDR3 contains 15 residues. CDR3 region: CASSVTGAPNQPQHF. Here the CDR3 DNA reads TGTGCCAGCAGCGTGACAGGGGCCCCCAATCAGCCCCAGCATTTT.

This clonotype was seen repeatedly, ten times or more. The CDR3 is CASSLSRGGHSYEQYF. CDR3 nucleotides: TGTGCCAGCAGTTTATCCCGCGGAGGGCACTCCTACGAGCAGTACTTC. V and J are TRBV27 and TRBJ2-7; maybe TRBD2 (6 bases). V gave up 0 bases and J gave up 0 bases, with 12 bases separating them. Germline lookup yields CDR1 MNHEY and CDR2 SMNVEV (reference sequence). The CDR3 totals 16 residues.

This clonotype was picked up many times. The V gene is TRBV12-3 or TRBV12-4, the J gene TRBJ2-2; 9 positions match TRBD2. CDR3 length: 15 amino acids. V was clipped by 1 base and J by 5 bases; unmatched bases: 2. This CDR3 reads CASSLESGRTGELFF. The DNA for the CDR3 is TGTGCCAGCAGTTTAGAAAGCGGGAGGACCGGGGAGCTGTTTTTT.

This clonotype was detected many times. Here the CDR3 reads CASSLAPDRVYEQYF. CDR3 DNA: TGTGCCAGCAGCTTGGCCCCTGACAGGGTCTACGAGCAGTACTTC. The genes are TRBV7-2 and TRBJ2-7; TRBD1 agrees at 7 bases. Trimming at V came to 3 bases and at J to 3 bases, leaving 8 bases not matched to a gene. The length of the CDR3 is 15 residues. Germline V gene lookup returns CDR1 SGHTA and CDR2 FQGNSA. Full variable domain (remainder filled in from reference TRBV7-2 and TRBJ2-7): GAGVSQSPSNKVTEKGKDVELRCDPISGHTALYWYRQSLGQGLEFLIYFQGNSAPDKSGLPSDRFSAERTGGSVSTLTIQRTQQEDSAVYLCASSLAPDRVYEQYFGPGTRLTVT.

This chain links TRBV10-3 with TRBJ1-6, with a possible D match to TRBD1 (6 bases). Germline assignment: CDR1 ENHRY and CDR2 SYGVKD. The CDR3 spans 15 residues. Trimming removed 6 bases at V and 7 bases at J, with 16 bases between. Here the CDR3 reads CAIRLTGLGNSPLHF. CDR3 DNA: TGTGCCATCAGGCTGACAGGCCTCGGCAATTCACCCCTCCACTTT.

J is TRBJ1-6 and V is TRBV20-1; TRBD1 matches at 7 bases. V trimming: 6 bases; J trimming: 5 bases; junction bases outside the gene matches: 4. The germline CDR1 and CDR2 sequences are DFQATT and SNEGSKA (reference sequence). This CDR3 spans 13 amino acids. The CDR3: CSASGTDNSPLHF. The CDR3 bases are TGCAGTGCCTCTGGGACAGATAATTCACCCCTCCACTTT.

At least ten counts were recorded for this clonotype. The rearrangement links TRBV6-6 to TRBJ1-1; D possibly corresponds to TRBD1 (6 bases). Germline CDR1 MNHNY, CDR2 SVGAGI (reference sequence). The germline V and J ends were trimmed by 7 bases and 5 bases, with 17 bases remaining between them. CDR3 length equals 14 residues. The CDR3 nucleotides are TGTGCCAGCAATCCCGGGGGGGGGCGGACTGAAGCTTTCTTT. Translation: CASNPGGGRTEAFF.

Comment on this clonotype: The junction shows a germline mismatch at one end, possibly a read error. The chain carries TRBV20-1 and TRBJ2-3; D might be TRBD1 (5 bases). The CDR3 is 15 residues long. Germline V gene data show CDR1 as DFQATT and CDR2 as SNEGSKA (reference sequence). CDR3 sequence reads: CSARDDRGSTGTQYF. CDR3 DNA: TGCAGTGCTAGAGACGACAGAGGAAGCACAGGTACGCAGTATTTT.

With respect to this clonotype: Since a much larger clone is just one base distant, this may be a read error. The V gene is TRBV10-3, the J gene TRBJ2-5; D is perhaps TRBD2 (6 bases). V was clipped by 1 base and J by 11 bases, with 14 bases between them. The CDR3 runs to 13 residues. Germline loops: CDR1 ENHRY, CDR2 SYGVKD. CDR3 sequence: CAISELEGLEQYF. The CDR3, as DNA: TGTGCCATCAGTGAGTTGGAGGGATTAGAGCAGTACTTC.

The chain carries TRBV12-3 or TRBV12-4 and TRBJ2-3; D gene ambiguous. The CDR3 covers 12 residues. V dropped 6 bases and J dropped 4 bases, with 8 bases sitting between them. The CDR3 DNA sequence: TGTGCCAGCAGATCGAGGTCAGATACGCAGTATTTT. Amino acid sequence: CASRSRSDTQYF.